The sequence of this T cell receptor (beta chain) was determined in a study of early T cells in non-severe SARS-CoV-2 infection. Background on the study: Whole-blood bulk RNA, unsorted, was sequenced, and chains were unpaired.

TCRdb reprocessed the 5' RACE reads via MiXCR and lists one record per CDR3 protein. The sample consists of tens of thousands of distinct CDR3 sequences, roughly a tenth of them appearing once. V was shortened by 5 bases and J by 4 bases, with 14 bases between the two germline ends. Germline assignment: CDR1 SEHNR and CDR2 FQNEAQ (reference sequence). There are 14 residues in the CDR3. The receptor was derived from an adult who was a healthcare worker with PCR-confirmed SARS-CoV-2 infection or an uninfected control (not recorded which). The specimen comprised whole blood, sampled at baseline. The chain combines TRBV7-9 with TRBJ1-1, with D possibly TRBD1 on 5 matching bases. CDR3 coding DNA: TGTGCCAGCAGCCCATCCAGGGATCCCACTGAAGCTTTCTTT. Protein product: CASSPSRDPTEAFF.